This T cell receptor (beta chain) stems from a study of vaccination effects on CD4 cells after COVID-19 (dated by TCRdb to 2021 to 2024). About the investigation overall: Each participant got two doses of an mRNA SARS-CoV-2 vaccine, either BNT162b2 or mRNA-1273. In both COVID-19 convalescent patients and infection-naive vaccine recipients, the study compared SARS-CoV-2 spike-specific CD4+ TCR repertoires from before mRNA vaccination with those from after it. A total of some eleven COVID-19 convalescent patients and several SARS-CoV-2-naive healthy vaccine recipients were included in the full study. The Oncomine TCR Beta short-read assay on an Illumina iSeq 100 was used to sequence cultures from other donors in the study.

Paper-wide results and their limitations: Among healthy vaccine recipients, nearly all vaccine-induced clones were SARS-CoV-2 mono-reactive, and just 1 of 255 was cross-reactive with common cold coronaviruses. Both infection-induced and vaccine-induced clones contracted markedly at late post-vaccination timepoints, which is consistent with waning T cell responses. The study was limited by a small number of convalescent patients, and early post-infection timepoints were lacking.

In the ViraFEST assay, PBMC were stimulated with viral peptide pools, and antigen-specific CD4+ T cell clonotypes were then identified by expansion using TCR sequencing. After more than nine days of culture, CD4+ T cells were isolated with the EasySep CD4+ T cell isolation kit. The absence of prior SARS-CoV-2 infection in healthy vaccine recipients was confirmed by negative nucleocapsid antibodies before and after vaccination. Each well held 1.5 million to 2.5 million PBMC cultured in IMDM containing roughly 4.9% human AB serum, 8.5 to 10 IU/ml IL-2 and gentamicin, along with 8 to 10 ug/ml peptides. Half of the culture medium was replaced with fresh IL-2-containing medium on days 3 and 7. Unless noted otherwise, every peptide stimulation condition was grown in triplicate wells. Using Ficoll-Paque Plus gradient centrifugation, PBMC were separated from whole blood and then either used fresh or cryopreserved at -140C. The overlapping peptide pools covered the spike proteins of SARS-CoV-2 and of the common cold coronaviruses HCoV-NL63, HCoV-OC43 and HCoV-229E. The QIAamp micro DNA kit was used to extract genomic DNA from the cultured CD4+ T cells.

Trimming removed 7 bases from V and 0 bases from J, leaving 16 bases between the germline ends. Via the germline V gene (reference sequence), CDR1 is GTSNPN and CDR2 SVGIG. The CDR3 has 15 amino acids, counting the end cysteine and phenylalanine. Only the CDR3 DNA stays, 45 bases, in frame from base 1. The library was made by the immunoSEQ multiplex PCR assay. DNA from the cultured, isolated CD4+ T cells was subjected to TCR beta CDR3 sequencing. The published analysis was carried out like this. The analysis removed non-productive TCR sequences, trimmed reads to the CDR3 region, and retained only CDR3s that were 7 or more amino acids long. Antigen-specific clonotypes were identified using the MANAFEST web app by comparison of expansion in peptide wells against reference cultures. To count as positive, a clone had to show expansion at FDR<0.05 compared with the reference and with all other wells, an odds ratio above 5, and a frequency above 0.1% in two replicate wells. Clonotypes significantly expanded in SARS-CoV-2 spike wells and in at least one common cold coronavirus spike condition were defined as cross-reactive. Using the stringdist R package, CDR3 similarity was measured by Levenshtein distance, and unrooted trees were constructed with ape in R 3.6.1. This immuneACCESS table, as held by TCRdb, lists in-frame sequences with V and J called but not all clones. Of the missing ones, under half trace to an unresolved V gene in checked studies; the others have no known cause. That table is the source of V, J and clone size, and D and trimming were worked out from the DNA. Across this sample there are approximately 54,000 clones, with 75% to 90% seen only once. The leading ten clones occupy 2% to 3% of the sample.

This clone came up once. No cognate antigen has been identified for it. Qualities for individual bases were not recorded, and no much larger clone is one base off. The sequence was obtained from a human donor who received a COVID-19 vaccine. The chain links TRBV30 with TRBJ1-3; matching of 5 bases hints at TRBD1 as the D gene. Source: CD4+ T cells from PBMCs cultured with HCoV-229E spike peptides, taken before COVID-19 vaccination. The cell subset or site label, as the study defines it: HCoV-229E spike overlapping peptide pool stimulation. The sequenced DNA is TGTGCCTTTTCTCGCGCAGGGAACTCTGGAAACACCATATATTTT. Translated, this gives CAFSRAGNSGNTIYF.